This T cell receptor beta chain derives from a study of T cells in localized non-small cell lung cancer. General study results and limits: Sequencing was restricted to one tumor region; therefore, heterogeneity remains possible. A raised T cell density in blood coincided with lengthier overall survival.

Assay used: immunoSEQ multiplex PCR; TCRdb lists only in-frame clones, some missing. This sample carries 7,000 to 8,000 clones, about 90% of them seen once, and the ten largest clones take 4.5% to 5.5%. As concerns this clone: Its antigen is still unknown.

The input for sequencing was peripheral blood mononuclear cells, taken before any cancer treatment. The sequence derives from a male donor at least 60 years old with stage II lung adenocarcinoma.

CDR3: CASSLAAGDQFF. The CDR3 DNA reads as TGTGCCAGCAGCTTAGCGGCGGGAGACCAGTTCTTC. The rearrangement links TRBV7-9 to TRBJ2-1, with 7 bases aligning to TRBD2. The length of the CDR3 is 12 residues. Germline assignment: CDR1 SEHNR and CDR2 FQNEAQ (reference sequence). V was clipped by 0 bases and J by 13 bases; unmatched bases: 3.